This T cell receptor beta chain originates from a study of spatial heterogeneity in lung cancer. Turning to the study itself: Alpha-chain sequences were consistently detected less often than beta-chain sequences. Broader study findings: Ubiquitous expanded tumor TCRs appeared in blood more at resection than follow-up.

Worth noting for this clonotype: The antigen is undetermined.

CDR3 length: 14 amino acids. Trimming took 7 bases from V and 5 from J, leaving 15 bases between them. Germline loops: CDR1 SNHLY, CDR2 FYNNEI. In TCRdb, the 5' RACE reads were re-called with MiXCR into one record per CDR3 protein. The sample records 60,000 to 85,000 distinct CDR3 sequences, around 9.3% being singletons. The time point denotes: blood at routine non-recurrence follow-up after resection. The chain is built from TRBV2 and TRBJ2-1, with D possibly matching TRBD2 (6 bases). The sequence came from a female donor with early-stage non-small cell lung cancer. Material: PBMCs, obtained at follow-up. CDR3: CASTETRTHNEQFF. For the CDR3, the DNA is TGTGCCAGCACAGAGACTAGGACCCACAATGAGCAGTTCTTC.